This TCR beta chain is from a study of control samples from healthy donors and cancer patients. This clone was detected once. Some clones are missing from TCRdb's copy, which holds only in-frame ones; the method was immunoSEQ multiplex PCR. The sample lists about 140,000 clones, 88% occurring once. The CDR3 consists of 15 residues. The germline V and J ends were trimmed by 6 bases and 3 bases, with 17 bases remaining between them. The V gene's germline CDR1 is LNHDA and CDR2 SQIVND (reference sequence). The receptor comes from a man aged 18 to 35 in good health. The J gene is TRBJ2-5, the V gene TRBV19; the D is unclear. The sample was blood. CDR3 protein: CASSPGPQLEETQYF. The CDR3 DNA reads TGTGCCAGTAGCCCCGGGCCACAATTGGAAGAGACCCAGTACTTC.